A selection of T cell receptor beta chains follows, all from one sample in a study of blood T cell repertoires in COVID-19. Sequenced by immunoSEQ multiplex PCR; TCRdb stores in-frame clones only, minus some. Here the sample spans about 140,000 clones, about 87% being singletons. The sample comprised peripheral blood. The receptors here all came from a man aged 55 to 70 with active or convalescent COVID-19. Each CDR3 is given with its conserved first and last residue. A D gene is named only where the DNA matches it firmly. Size tells how often a clone was seen (once, few, many) or the class of an expanded clone, and some rows leave it out.

j_call clone_size v_call cdr3_length d_call cdr3_aa cdr3_nt
TRBJ2-5 NA TRBV9 15 NA CASSVTGQSQETQYF TGTGCCAGCAGCGTAACAGGACAGTCGCAAGAGACCCAGTACTTC
TRBJ2-1 NA TRBV12-3/TRBV12-4 11 NA CASSFGDEQFF TGTGCCAGCAGTTTCGGTGATGAGCAGTTCTTC
TRBJ1-1 NA TRBV7-2 16 TRBD1 CASSPVPIGGSTEAFF TGTGCCAGCAGCCCCGTTCCAATAGGGGGCTCCACTGAAGCTTTCTTT
TRBJ2-2 NA TRBV28 15 TRBD1 CASSTQTGVPGELFF TGTGCCAGCAGCACTCAGACAGGGGTCCCCGGGGAGCTGTTTTTT
TRBJ2-5 NA TRBV15 16 NA CATSRIKGGPAGTQYF TGTGCCACCAGCAGAATTAAAGGGGGACCCGCGGGGACCCAGTACTTC
TRBJ2-2 few TRBV7-7 16 TRBD2 CASSKGLAGDAGELFF TGTGCTAGCAGCAAAGGACTAGCGGGAGATGCCGGGGAGCTGTTTTTT
TRBJ1-2 NA TRBV7-9 14 NA CASSYTGRDYGYTF TGTGCCAGCAGCTATACGGGCAGGGACTATGGCTACACCTTC
TRBJ2-7 NA TRBV20-1 14 TRBD2 CSASRAGEGDEQYF TGCAGTGCTAGTAGGGCGGGAGAAGGGGACGAGCAGTACTTC
TRBJ2-6 NA TRBV19 22 TRBD1 CASSILGPARTGQYSGANVLTF TGTGCCAGTAGTATATTGGGCCCTGCAAGGACAGGGCAATACTCTGGGGCCAACGTCCTGACTTTC
TRBJ2-2 NA TRBV24-1 15 NA CATSERRGQGGELFF TGTGCCACCAGTGAAAGGAGGGGGCAGGGCGGGGAGCTGTTTTTT
TRBJ1-5 NA TRBV7-7 16 TRBD1 CASSLTRTGRRQPQHF TGTGCTAGCAGCTTAACCAGGACAGGGAGGCGTCAGCCCCAGCATTTT
TRBJ2-7 NA TRBV5-1 14 NA CASSSDWGSYEQYF TGCGCCAGCAGCTCGGACTGGGGATCCTACGAGCAGTACTTC
TRBJ1-1 NA TRBV28 17 NA CASSRSASMAGNTEAFF TGTGCCAGCAGCCGTTCCGCTTCGATGGCGGGGAACACTGAAGCTTTCTTT
TRBJ1-4 few TRBV7-8 16 NA CASSLARTPGNEKLFF TGTGCCAGCAGCTTAGCGAGGACCCCGGGGAATGAAAAACTGTTTTTT
TRBJ2-7 NA TRBV28 12 NA CASRRANYEQYF TGTGCCAGCAGACGAGCAAACTACGAGCAGTACTTC
TRBJ2-7 once TRBV6-5 14 TRBD1 CARADRELTYEQYF TGTGCCAGAGCGGACAGGGAACTTACCTACGAGCAGTACTTC
TRBJ2-3 NA TRBV9 14 NA CASSANTPTDTQYF TGTGCCAGCAGCGCAAACACCCCCACAGATACGCAGTATTTT
TRBJ2-7 NA TRBV7-6 17 TRBD1 CASSLESGTGGGYEQYF TGTGCCAGCAGCTTGGAGTCCGGGACAGGGGGCGGCTACGAGCAGTACTTC
TRBJ2-1 NA TRBV24-1 15 TRBD2 CATSSVSGYDNEQFF TGTGCCACCAGTTCAGTTAGCGGGTACGACAATGAGCAGTTCTTC
TRBJ2-7 few TRBV4-3 16 TRBD1 CASSQDRLRQGYEQYF TGCGCCAGCAGCCAAGATCGGTTGAGACAGGGATACGAGCAGTACTTC
TRBJ2-3 NA TRBV9 15 TRBD2 CASSVASGRADTQYF TGTGCCAGCAGCGTAGCTAGCGGGAGGGCAGATACGCAGTATTTT
TRBJ1-1 NA TRBV28 16 TRBD1 CASSLRTGGLNTEAFF TGTGCCAGCAGTTTAAGGACAGGGGGGTTGAACACTGAAGCTTTCTTT
TRBJ2-2 NA TRBV6-5 13 NA CASSYRFPGELFF TGTGCCAGCAGTTATCGTTTCCCCGGGGAGCTGTTTTTT
TRBJ1-2 NA TRBV18 13 TRBD1 CASSPQGADGYTF TGTGCCAGCTCACCACAGGGGGCGGATGGCTACACCTTC
TRBJ1-2 NA TRBV5-4 14 NA CASSLDLSNYGYTF TGTGCCAGCAGCTTGGATTTATCTAACTATGGCTACACCTTC
TRBJ1-1 NA TRBV3-1/TRBV3-2 15 NA CASSQDPGARTEAFF TGTGCCAGCAGCCAAGATCCAGGGGCGAGGACTGAAGCTTTCTTT
TRBJ1-1 NA TRBV27 13 NA CASSFSRGTEAFF TGTGCCAGCAGTTTTTCACGGGGAACTGAAGCTTTCTTT
TRBJ2-5 NA TRBV7-9 13 TRBD2 CASSSSGSGGQYF TGTGCCAGCAGCTCGTCCGGGTCGGGGGGCCAGTACTTC
TRBJ2-5 NA TRBV6-5 15 TRBD2 CASSSGLAAAQTQYF TGTGCCAGCAGTTCCGGACTAGCGGCCGCCCAGACCCAGTACTTC
TRBJ2-7 NA TRBV7-3 13 TRBD1 CASSLMGQGRQYF TGTGCCAGCAGCTTAATGGGACAGGGAAGGCAGTACTTC
TRBJ2-2 NA TRBV19 13 NA CASSIWTAGELFF TGTGCCAGTAGTATTTGGACAGCCGGGGAGCTGTTTTTT
TRBJ2-2 NA TRBV11-3 20 TRBD2 CASSFEPGLAGAANTGELFF TGTGCCAGCAGCTTCGAACCGGGACTAGCGGGAGCCGCGAACACCGGGGAGCTGTTTTTT
TRBJ2-4 NA TRBV27 11 NA CASSSGHIQYF TGTGCCAGCAGTTCAGGGCACATTCAGTACTTC
TRBJ2-7 once TRBV11-1 14 NA CASSLERGLAEQYF TGTGCCAGCAGCTTAGAAAGGGGCCTCGCCGAGCAGTACTTC
TRBJ2-3 once TRBV25-1 13 NA CASREMVTDTQYF TGTGCCAGCAGGGAGATGGTCACAGATACGCAGTATTTT
TRBJ2-7 NA TRBV27 13 TRBD1 CASSLDRGYEQYF TGTGCCAGCAGTTTAGACAGGGGGTACGAGCAGTACTTC
TRBJ2-1 NA TRBV7-2 14 NA CASSSRVGYNEQFF TGTGCCAGCAGCTCCCGGGTGGGCTACAATGAGCAGTTCTTC
TRBJ1-5 NA TRBV6-5 15 TRBD1 CASITGQGADQPQHF TGTGCCAGCATTACGGGACAGGGGGCGGATCAGCCCCAGCATTTT
TRBJ2-1 NA TRBV5-4 16 NA CASSRGGAPRGNEQFF TGTGCCAGCAGCCGCGGAGGAGCGCCGCGGGGTAATGAGCAGTTCTTC
TRBJ2-1 NA TRBV4-2 18 TRBD2 CASSPGGATSGKLYEQFF TGTGCCAGCAGCCCCGGAGGTGCGACTAGCGGGAAATTGTATGAGCAGTTCTTC
TRBJ2-1 NA TRBV9 15 TRBD1 CASSVGQGSYNEQFF TGTGCCAGCAGCGTAGGACAGGGGAGTTACAATGAGCAGTTCTTC
TRBJ1-1 NA TRBV12-3/TRBV12-4 13 NA CASSREGHQETFF TGTGCCAGCAGCCGAGAGGGACATCAGGAAACTTTCTTT